The present entry profiles one T cell receptor (beta chain) with its context. The antigen is undetermined. The CDR3 loop spans 14 amino acids. Trimming pared 3 bases from V and 5 bases from J, leaving 13 bases between. From germline, CDR1 is KGHSH and CDR2 LQKENI. The data were obtained in a study of cytotoxic CD8 clonotypes in ibrutinib-treated CLL. Study-level points and caveats: T-cell clonality at baseline went above that of age-matched healthy donors and rose and fell with circulating CD8+ T-cell counts.

Method: immunoSEQ multiplex PCR; TCRdb's copy keeps in-frame clones and lacks some. The sample lists some 200,000 clones; over 65% were seen once. The V and J genes are TRBV18 and TRBJ1-2, with D possibly TRBD1 on 5 matching bases. The specimen comprised PBMCs, sampled after 12 months of ibrutinib treatment. This sequence was found in a human donor with chronic lymphocytic leukemia. The CDR3 sequence: CASSPSQGEYGYTF. The CDR3 coding sequence is TGTGCCAGCTCACCGTCGCAGGGAGAGTATGGCTACACCTTC.